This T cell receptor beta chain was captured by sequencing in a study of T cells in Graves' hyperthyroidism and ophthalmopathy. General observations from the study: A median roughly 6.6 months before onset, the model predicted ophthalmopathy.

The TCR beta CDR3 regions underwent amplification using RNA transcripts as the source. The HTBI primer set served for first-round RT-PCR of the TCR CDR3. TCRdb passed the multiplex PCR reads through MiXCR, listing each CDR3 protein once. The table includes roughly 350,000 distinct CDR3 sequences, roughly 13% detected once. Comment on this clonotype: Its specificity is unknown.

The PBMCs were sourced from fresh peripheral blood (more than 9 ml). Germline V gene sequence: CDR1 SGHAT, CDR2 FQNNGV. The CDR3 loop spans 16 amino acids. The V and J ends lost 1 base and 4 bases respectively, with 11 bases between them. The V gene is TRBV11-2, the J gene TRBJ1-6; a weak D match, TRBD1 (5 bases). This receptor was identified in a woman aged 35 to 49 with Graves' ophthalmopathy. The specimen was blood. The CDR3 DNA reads TGTGCCAGCAGCTTAGGAAGGGGCCAGTATAATTCACCCCTCCACTTT. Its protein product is CASSLGRGQYNSPLHF.